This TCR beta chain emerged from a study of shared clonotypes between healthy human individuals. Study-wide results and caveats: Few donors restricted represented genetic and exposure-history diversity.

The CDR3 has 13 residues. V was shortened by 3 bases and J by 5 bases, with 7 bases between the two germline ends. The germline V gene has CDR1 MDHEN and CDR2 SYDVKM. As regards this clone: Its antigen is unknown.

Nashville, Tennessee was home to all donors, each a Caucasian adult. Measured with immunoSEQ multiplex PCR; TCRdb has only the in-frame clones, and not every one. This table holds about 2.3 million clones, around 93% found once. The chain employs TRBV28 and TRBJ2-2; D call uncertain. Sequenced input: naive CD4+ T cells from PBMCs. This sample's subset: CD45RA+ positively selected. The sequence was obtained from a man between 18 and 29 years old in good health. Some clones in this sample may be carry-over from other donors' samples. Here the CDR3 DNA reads TGTGCCAGCAGTTTCCCTGTGACCGGGGAGCTGTTTTTT. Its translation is CASSFPVTGELFF. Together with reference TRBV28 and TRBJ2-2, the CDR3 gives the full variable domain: DVKVTQSSRYLVKRTGEKVFLECVQDMDHENMFWYRQDPGLGLRLIYFSYDVKMKEKGDIPEGYSVSREKKERFSLILESASTNQTSMYLCASSFPVTGELFFGEGSRLTVL.